Below are 5 T cell receptor beta chains sequenced from a single sample in a study of T cells after yellow fever vaccination. TCRdb recomputed calls from the 5' RACE reads with MiXCR, one row per CDR3 protein. The repertoire includes fewer than 450,000 distinct CDR3 sequences, around 3.9% of them detected once, and approximately 24% sits in the top ten. This sample comprised PBMCs, obtained 5 days after the yellow fever booster vaccination. All receptors derive from a man younger than 30 who received the YFV17D yellow fever vaccine.

CDR3 in amino acids: CACATGGSYNEQFF. Written as DNA, the CDR3 is TGTGCCTGCGCGACAGGGGGCTCCTACAATGAGCAGTTCTTC. The chain employs TRBV30 and TRBJ2-1, with TRBD1 identical over 9 bases. Trimming cost V 6 bases and J 0 bases; bases outside gene matches: 3. The CDR3 is 14 amino acids. Germline CDR1 is GTSNPN and CDR2 is SVGIG (reference sequence).

This clonotype was observed at least ten times. The chain joins TRBV4-1 to TRBJ2-7; 9 bases are a match to TRBD1. This CDR3 has 15 residues. Germline CDR1 is MGHRA and CDR2 is YSYEKL. The V segment lost 2 bases and the J segment 1 base; nucleotides outside the gene matches: 3. CDR3 bases: TGCGCCAGCAGCCAACCGGGACAGGGATCCTACGAGCAGTACTTC. Translated, it gives CASSQPGQGSYEQYF.

This clonotype was detected many times. V is TRBV5-1 and J is TRBJ1-1, with D maybe TRBD1 (6 bases). V lost 0 bases and J lost 1, with 10 bases in between. CDR1 is SGHRS and CDR2 is YFSETQ in the germline V gene. The CDR3 covers 15 residues. The CDR3 is CASSLGGAKNTEAFF. The CDR3 DNA sequence: TGCGCCAGCAGCTTGGGGGGGGCCAAGAACACTGAAGCTTTCTTT.

This clonotype was recorded a few times. V is TRBV3-1 and J is TRBJ1-5, with D uncertain. The CDR3 covers 15 residues. CDR1 is LGHDT and CDR2 is YNNKEL in the germline V gene (reference sequence). Trimming removed 0 bases from V and 1 base from J, with 7 bases in between. In DNA, the CDR3 is TGTGCCAGCAGCCAAGACCTTACAAGCAATCAGCCCCAGCATTTT. As protein: CASSQDLTSNQPQHF.

Ten or more counts support this clonotype. The gene calls are TRBV28 and TRBJ2-7, with TRBD2 as a possible D gene (6 bases). Trimming stripped 5 bases from V and 5 bases from J, with 22 bases between. This CDR3 comprises 16 residues. Germline V CDR1 and CDR2: MDHEN, SYDVKM. CDR3 sequence: CASSPRGTYGLNEQYV. Here the CDR3 DNA reads TGTGCCAGCAGTCCCCGCGGGACGTACGGGCTTAACGAGCAGTACGTC.